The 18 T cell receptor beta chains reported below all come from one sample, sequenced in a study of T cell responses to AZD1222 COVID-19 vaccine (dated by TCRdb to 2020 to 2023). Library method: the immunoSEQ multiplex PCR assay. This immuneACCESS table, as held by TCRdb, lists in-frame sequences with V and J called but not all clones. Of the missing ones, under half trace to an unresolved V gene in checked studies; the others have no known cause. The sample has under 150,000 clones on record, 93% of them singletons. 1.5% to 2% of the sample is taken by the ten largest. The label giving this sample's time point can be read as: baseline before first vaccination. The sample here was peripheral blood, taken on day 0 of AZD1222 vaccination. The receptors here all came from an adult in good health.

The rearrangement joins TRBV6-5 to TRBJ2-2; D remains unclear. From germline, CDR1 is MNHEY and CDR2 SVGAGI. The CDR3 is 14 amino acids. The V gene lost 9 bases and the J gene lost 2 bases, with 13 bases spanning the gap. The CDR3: CASSPTDNTGELFF. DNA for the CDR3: TGTGCCAGTTCCCCGACGGATAACACCGGGGAGCTGTTTTTT.

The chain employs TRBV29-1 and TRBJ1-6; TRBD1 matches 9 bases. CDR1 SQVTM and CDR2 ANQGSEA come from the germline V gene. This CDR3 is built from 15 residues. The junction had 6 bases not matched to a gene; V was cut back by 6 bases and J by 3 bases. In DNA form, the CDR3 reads TGCAGCGTAAGACTGACAGGGGGCTATAATTCACCCCTCCACTTT. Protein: CSVRLTGGYNSPLHF.

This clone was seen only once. The CDR3 region has the DNA TGTGCCAGCAGCTTTAGGCGTGAGCGTCGTACCTACGAGCAGTACTTC. Encoded protein: CASSFRRERRTYEQYF. The chain has TRBV5-4 and TRBJ2-7; D is ambiguous. Trimming took off 2 bases at V and 2 bases at J, with 17 bases between the two ends. Looked up from germline, CDR1 is SGHNT and CDR2 is YYREEE (reference sequence). The CDR3 sequence is 16 residues long.

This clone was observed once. For the CDR3, the DNA is TGTGCCAGCAGTTACGTGCCGGGGGGCCCCACTGAAGCTTTCTTT. Protein sequence: CASSYVPGGPTEAFF. The genes are TRBV6-5 and TRBJ1-1; the D gene is possibly TRBD1 (6 bases). V lost 2 bases and J lost 4, with 14 bases in between. Germline V gene lookup returns CDR1 MNHEY and CDR2 SVGAGI. This CDR3 contains 15 residues.

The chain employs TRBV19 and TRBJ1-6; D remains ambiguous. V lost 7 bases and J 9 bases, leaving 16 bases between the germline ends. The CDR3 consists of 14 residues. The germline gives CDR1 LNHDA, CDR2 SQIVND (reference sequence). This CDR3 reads CASKRADVGSPLHF. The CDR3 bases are TGTGCCAGTAAACGGGCAGACGTTGGTTCACCCCTCCACTTT.

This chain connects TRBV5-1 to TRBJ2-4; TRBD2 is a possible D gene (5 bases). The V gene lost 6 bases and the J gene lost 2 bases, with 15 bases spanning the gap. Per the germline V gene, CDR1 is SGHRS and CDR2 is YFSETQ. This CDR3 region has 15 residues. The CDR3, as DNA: TGCGCCAGCACACTTAAATCGGGGTCCAAAAACATTCAGTACTTC. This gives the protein CASTLKSGSKNIQYF.

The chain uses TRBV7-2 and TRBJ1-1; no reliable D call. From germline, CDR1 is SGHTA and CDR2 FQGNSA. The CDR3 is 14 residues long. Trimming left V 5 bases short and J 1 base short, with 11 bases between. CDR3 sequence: CASSGEGRNTEAFF. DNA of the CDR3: TGTGCCAGCAGCGGTGAAGGGAGGAACACTGAAGCTTTCTTT.

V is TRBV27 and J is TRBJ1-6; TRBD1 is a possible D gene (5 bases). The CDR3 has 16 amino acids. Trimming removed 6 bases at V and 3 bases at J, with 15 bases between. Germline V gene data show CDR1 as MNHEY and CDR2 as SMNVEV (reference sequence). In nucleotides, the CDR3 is TGTGCCAGCAGCGAATCGGGACGGGTCTATAATTCACCCCTCCACTTT. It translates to CASSESGRVYNSPLHF.

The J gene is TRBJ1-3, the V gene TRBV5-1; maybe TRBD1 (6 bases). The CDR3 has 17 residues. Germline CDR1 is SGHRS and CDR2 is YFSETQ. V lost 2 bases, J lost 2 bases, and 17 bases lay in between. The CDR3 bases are TGCGCCAGCAGCTTCATAACAGGGTCCCTTCCTGGAAACACCATATATTTT. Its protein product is CASSFITGSLPGNTIYF. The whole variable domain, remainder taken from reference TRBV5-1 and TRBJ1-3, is KAGVTQTPRYLIKTRGQQVTLSCSPISGHRSVSWYQQTPGQGLQFLFEYFSETQRNKGNFPGRFSGRQFSNSRSEMNVSTLELGDSALYLCASSFITGSLPGNTIYFGEGSWLTVV.

In nucleotides, the CDR3 is TGTGCCAGCAGCGGAACCGGACTAGCGACCGAGCAGTTCTTC. Translating it yields CASSGTGLATEQFF. The V gene is TRBV7-9, the J gene TRBJ2-1, with TRBD2 matching 9 bases. The ends lost 5 bases at V and 10 bases at J; junction bases unmatched: 9. Germline CDR1 SEHNR, CDR2 FQNEAQ (reference sequence). This CDR3 is built from 14 residues.

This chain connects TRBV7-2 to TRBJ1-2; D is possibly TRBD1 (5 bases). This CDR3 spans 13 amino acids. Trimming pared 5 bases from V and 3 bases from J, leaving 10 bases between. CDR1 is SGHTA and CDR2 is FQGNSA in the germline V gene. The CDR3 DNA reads TGTGCCAGCAGCGCATGGGGGTACTATGGCTACACCTTC. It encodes CASSAWGYYGYTF.

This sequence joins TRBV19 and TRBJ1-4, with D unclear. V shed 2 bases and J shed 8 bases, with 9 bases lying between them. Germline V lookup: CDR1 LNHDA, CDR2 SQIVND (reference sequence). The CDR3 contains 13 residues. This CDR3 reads CASSIQAAEKLFF. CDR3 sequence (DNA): TGTGCCAGTAGTATACAGGCAGCGGAAAAACTGTTTTTT.

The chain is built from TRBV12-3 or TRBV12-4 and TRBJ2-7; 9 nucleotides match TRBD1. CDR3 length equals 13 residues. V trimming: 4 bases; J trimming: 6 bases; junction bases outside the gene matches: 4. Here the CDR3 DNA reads TGTGCCAGCAGTTACAGGGGGCATAGCGAGCAGTACTTC. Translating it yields CASSYRGHSEQYF.

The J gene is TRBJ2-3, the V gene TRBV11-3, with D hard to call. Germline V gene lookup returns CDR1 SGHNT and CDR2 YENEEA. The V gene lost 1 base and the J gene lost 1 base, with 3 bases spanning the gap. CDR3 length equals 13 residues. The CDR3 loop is CASSLGGTDTQYF. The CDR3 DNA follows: TGTGCCAGCAGCTTAGGGGGCACAGATACGCAGTATTTT.

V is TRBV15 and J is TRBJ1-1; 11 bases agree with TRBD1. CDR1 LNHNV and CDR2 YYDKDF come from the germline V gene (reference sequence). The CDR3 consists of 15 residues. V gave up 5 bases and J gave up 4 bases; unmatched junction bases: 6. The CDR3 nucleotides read TGTGCCACCAGCCGGGACAGGGGGACGAGCACTGAAGCTTTCTTT. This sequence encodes CATSRDRGTSTEAFF.

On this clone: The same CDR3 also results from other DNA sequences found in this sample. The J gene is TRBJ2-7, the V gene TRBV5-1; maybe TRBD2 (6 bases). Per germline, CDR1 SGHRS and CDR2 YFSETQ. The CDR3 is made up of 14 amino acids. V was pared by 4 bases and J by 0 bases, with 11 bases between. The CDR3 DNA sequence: TGCGCCAGCAGCCTGACTAGTGGCTCCTACGAGCAGTACTTC. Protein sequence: CASSLTSGSYEQYF.

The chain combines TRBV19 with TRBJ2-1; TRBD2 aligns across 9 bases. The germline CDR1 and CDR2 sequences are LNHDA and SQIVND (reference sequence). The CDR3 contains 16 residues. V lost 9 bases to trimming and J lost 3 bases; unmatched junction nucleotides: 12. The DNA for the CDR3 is TGTGCCAGATCGAAGCTTGGACTAGCGCGCTACAATGAGCAGTTCTTC. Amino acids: CARSKLGLARYNEQFF.

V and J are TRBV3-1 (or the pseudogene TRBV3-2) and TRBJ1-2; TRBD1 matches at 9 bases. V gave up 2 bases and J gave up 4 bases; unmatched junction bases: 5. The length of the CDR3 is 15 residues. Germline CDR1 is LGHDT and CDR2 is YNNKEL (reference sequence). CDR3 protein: CASSQNRGLAYGYTF. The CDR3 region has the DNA TGTGCCAGCAGCCAAAACAGGGGGCTCGCCTATGGCTACACCTTC.